This T cell receptor (beta chain) was obtained from a study of blood T cell repertoires in COVID-19. Study as a whole: Samples taken during acute and convalescent COVID-19 were collected in the United States, Italy and Spain. T cells, B-cell-depleted T cells, or PBMCs supplied cDNA or gDNA.

Methods used by the authors: Quantification of nucleated cells was approximated via reference gene primer amplification. Profiled with immunoSEQ multiplex PCR; TCRdb holds only in-frame clones, not every one. V and J calls and clone size are copied from that table; D and trimming were computed from the DNA. The repertoire holds about 260,000 clones, around 88% seen once, with just under 2% in the top ten. The V gene end was trimmed by 10 bases and the J gene end by 7 bases; junction bases not matched to a gene: 9. Germline lookup yields CDR1 SGHAT and CDR2 FQNNGV. The CDR3 is 13 residues long. The chain links TRBV11-2 to TRBJ2-3, with 9 bases identical to TRBD2. This clonotype originated in a man aged 25 to 40 with active or convalescent COVID-19. Specimen: peripheral blood. CDR3 nucleotide sequence: TGTGCCACCCGCCCAGCGGGGGGACATACGCAGTATTTT. This codes for CATRPAGGHTQYF.